This TCR beta chain derives from a study of molecular identifiers for immune sequencing clone quantification. About the study: Replicate runs used RNA from about 19,000 or 110,000 naive CD8 cells, which was split five ways into aliquots, and four of those aliquots were then sequenced. Study findings and constraints: Whereas clones above 20 RNA copies held under 1% of naive-cell molecules, they held over 97% of effector molecules. Detection of one spiked Jurkat cell's TCR RNA reportedly worked in one million naive cells.

This clonotype was counted at least ten times. Its antigen is as yet unknown. TCRdb analysed the PCR reads with MiXCR anew, one entry per CDR3 protein. The sample includes just over 95,000 distinct CDR3 sequences, about 24% of them seen just once. The germline V gene encodes CDR1 MGHRA and CDR2 YSYEKL. The V gene lost 0 bases and the J gene lost 4 bases, with 5 bases spanning the gap. The CDR3 runs to 13 residues. The receptor's source is a human donor in good health. Some libraries in this study had Jurkat cell RNA spiked in. Sequenced material: naive CD8+ T cells from blood, with Jurkat cell RNA spiked in. The subset denotes: FACS-sorted CD8+CD4-CCR7+CD45RA+ naive T cells. The chain recombines TRBV4-1 with TRBJ2-3; no reliable D call. CDR3: CASSQEGADTQYF. CDR3 sequence (DNA): TGCGCCAGCAGCCAAGAAGGAGCAGATACGCAGTATTTT.